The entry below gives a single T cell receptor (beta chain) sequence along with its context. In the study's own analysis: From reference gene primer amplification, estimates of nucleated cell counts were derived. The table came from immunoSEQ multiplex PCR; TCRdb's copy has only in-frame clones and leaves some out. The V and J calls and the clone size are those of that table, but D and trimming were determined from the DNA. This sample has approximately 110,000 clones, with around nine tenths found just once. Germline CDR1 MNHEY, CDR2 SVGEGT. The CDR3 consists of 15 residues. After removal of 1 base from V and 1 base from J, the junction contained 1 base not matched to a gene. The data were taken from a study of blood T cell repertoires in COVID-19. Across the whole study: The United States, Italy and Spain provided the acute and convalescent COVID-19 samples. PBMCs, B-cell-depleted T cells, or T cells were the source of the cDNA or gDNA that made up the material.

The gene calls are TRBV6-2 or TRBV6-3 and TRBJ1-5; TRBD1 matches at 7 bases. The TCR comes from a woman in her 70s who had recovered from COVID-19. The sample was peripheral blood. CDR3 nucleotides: TGTGCCAGCAGTTACTTGGGACAGAGCAATCAGCCCCAGCATTTT. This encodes CASSYLGQSNQPQHF.